What follows are 8 T cell receptor beta chains derived from one specimen sequenced in a study of blood T cell repertoires in COVID-19. Sequenced by immunoSEQ multiplex PCR; TCRdb stores in-frame clones only, minus some. The table has 130,000 to 150,000 clones, roughly 89% seen once. The sample taken for sequencing was peripheral blood. All receptors come from a human donor in a cohort sampled during active COVID-19.

The chain is built from TRBV11-2 and TRBJ1-3, with a tentative D call TRBD1 (6 bases). Trimming left V 5 bases short and J 1 base short, with 15 bases between. The germline gives CDR1 SGHAT, CDR2 FQNNGV. The CDR3 loop spans 16 amino acids. CDR3 nucleotides: TGTGCCAGCAGCGCAAGTAGGGGGGGATCTGGAAACACCATATATTTT. This gives the protein CASSASRGGSGNTIYF.

The chain combines TRBV27 with TRBJ1-6; 11 bases fit TRBD1. In germline, CDR1 is MNHEY, CDR2 SMNVEV (reference sequence). The CDR3 is made up of 14 amino acids. With V trimmed by 6 bases and J by 7 bases, 2 bases remained unmatched. CDR3 sequence (DNA): TGTGCCAGCAGGTGGACAGGGGGCAATTCACCCCTCCACTTT. It translates to CASRWTGGNSPLHF.

The V gene is TRBV13, the J gene TRBJ2-2; a weak D match, TRBD1 (6 bases). CDR1 is PRHDT, CDR2 FYEKMQ, per germline (reference sequence). The CDR3 has 14 residues. V gave up 4 bases and J gave up 3 bases, with 9 bases separating them. The CDR3 nucleotides read TGTGCCAGCAGCTGGAACAGGGACACCGGGGAGCTGTTTTTT. Protein sequence: CASSWNRDTGELFF.

V gene TRBV5-6 combines with J gene TRBJ2-7; no definite D call. The CDR3 extends over 13 amino acids. Germline loops: CDR1 SGHDT, CDR2 YYEEEE. Trimming shortened V by 4 bases and J by 0 bases, and 8 bases separated the two germline ends. CDR3 region: CASSGSFSYEQYF. In DNA form, the CDR3 reads TGTGCCAGCAGCGGCAGTTTCTCCTACGAGCAGTACTTC.

This clone was seen just once. In DNA form, the CDR3 reads TGTGCCAGCAAACTAGCGGGGGACTCCTACGAGCAGTACTTC. Translating gives CASKLAGDSYEQYF. The chain has TRBV28 and TRBJ2-7; 11 nucleotides agree with TRBD2. The CDR3 runs to 14 residues. The V segment lost 7 bases and the J segment 0 bases; nucleotides outside the gene matches: 2. CDR1 is MDHEN, CDR2 SYDVKM, per germline.

This clone was recorded only once. This rearrangement joins TRBV18 to TRBJ2-4, with D uncertain. The germline CDR1 and CDR2 sequences are KGHSH and LQKENI. Between the trimmed V and J ends, which lost 4 bases and 0 bases, there was a span of 16 bases. The CDR3 sequence is 17 residues long. This CDR3 reads CASSLESGLLAKNIQYF. The DNA of the CDR3 is TGTGCCAGCTCACTCGAGAGTGGGCTGCTAGCCAAAAACATTCAGTACTTC. Combining the CDR3 with reference TRBV18 and TRBJ2-4 gives the whole variable domain NAGVMQNPRHLVRRRGQEARLRCSPMKGHSHVYWYRQLPEEGLKFMVYLQKENIIDESGMPKERFSAEFPKEGPSILRIQQVVRGDSAAYFCASSLESGLLAKNIQYFGAGTRLSVL.

V is TRBV19 and J is TRBJ2-2, with a possible D match to TRBD1 (7 bases). Germline CDR1 LNHDA, CDR2 SQIVND (reference sequence). Trimming removed 6 bases at V and 2 bases at J, with 19 bases between. This CDR3 contains 17 residues. CDR3 sequence (DNA): TGTGCCAGTAGCAGGGGGGACGGCCTATACAACACCGGGGAGCTGTTTTTT. Translation: CASSRGDGLYNTGELFF. Supplemented by reference TRBV19 and TRBJ2-2, the full variable domain reads DGGITQSPKYLFRKEGQNVTLSCEQNLNHDAMYWYRQDPGQGLRLIYYSQIVNDFQKGDIAEGYSVSREKKESFPLTVTSAQKNPTAFYLCASSRGDGLYNTGELFFGEGSRLTVL.

The CDR3 sequence is CASSSLQGGLSGELFF. The CDR3 DNA follows: TGCGCCAGCAGCTCGCTCCAGGGTGGATTGAGCGGGGAGCTGTTTTTT. V is TRBV5-1 and J is TRBJ2-2, with D perhaps TRBD1 (5 bases). From germline, CDR1 is SGHRS and CDR2 YFSETQ. The V gene lost 3 bases and the J gene lost 7 bases, with 19 bases spanning the gap. The CDR3 contains 16 residues.